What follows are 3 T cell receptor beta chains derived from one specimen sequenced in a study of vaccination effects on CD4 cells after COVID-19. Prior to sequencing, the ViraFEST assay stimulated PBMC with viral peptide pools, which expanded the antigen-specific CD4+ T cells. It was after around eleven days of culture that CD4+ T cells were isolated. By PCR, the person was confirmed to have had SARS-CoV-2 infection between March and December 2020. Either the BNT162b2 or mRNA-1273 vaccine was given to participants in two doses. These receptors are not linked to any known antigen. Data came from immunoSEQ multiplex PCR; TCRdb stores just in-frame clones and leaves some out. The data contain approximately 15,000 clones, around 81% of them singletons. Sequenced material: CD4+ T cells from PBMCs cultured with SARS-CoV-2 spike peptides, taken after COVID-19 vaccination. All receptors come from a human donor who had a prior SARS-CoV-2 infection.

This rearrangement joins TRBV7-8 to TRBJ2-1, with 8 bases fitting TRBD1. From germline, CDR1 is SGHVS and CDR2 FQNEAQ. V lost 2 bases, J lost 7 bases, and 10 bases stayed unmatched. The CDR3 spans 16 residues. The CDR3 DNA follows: TGTGCCAGCAGCTTACGGCCGACAGGGGTGGGGAATGAGCAGTTCTTC. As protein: CASSLRPTGVGNEQFF.

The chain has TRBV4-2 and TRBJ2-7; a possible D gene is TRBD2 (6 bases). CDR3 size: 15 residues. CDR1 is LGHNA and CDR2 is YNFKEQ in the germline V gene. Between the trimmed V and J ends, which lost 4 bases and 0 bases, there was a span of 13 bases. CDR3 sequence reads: CASSRLSEGSYEQYF. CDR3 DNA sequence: TGTGCCAGCAGCCGACTCTCGGAGGGCTCCTACGAGCAGTACTTC.

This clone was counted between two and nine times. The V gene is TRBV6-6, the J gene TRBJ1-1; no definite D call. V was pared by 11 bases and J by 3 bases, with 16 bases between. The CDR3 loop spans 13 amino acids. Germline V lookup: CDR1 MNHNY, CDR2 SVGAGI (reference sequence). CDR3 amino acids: CAGLSAGDTEAFF. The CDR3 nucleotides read TGTGCCGGATTGTCTGCCGGGGACACTGAAGCTTTCTTT.